These 18 T cell receptor beta chains originate from one sample sequenced in a study of blood T cell repertoires in COVID-19 (dated by TCRdb to 2019 to 2021). Libraries were constructed by the immunoSEQ multiplex PCR assay. The table comes from immuneACCESS by way of TCRdb, which keeps in-frame sequences with V and J called. Part of the clones is missing from these tables; in studies checked, under half for an unresolved V gene and the rest for unknown reasons. The sample yields nearly 350,000 clones; under 95% were counted once. Of the sample, approximately 3.5% falls within the top ten clones. Sequencing input: peripheral blood. The receptor set was obtained from a woman aged 18-35 years who had recovered from COVID-19.

The count of this clone is one. J is TRBJ2-5 and V is TRBV3-1 (or the pseudogene TRBV3-2); the match to TRBD2 covers 11 bases. This CDR3 region has 15 residues. Germline V CDR1 and CDR2: LGHDT, YNNKEL (reference sequence). The V segment lost 4 bases and the J segment 5 bases; nucleotides outside the gene matches: 6. This chain's CDR3 is CASSRSGRAGETQYF. In nucleotides, the CDR3 is TGTGCCAGCAGCCGTAGCGGGAGGGCTGGGGAGACCCAGTACTTC.

This rearrangement joins TRBV9 to TRBJ2-5; 8 nucleotides agree with TRBD2. The CDR3 totals 14 residues. Germline V CDR1 and CDR2: SGDLS, YYNGEE. The V gene end was trimmed by 3 bases and the J gene end by 5 bases; junction bases not matched to a gene: 6. The CDR3: CASSAGTRGETQYF. The CDR3 coding sequence is TGTGCCAGCAGCGCCGGGACTAGGGGGGAGACCCAGTACTTC.

Note on this clone: This sample includes further DNA sequences coding for the same CDR3. The chain joins TRBV18 to TRBJ2-7; 7 positions match TRBD1. Trimming at V came to 4 bases and at J to 2 bases, leaving 2 bases not matched to a gene. This CDR3 contains 13 residues. Looked up from germline, CDR1 is KGHSH and CDR2 is LQKENI. As DNA, the CDR3 is TGTGCCAGCTCACAGACAGGGACCTACGAGCAGTACGTC. It translates to CASSQTGTYEQYV.

The V gene is TRBV9, the J gene TRBJ2-1; D unclear. V was clipped by 6 bases and J by 0 bases, with 13 bases between them. CDR3 length equals 15 residues. Germline values: CDR1 SGDLS, CDR2 YYNGEE. The CDR3 DNA sequence: TGTGCCAGCACCCCCAGGATGAGCTCCTACAATGAGCAGTTCTTC. It encodes CASTPRMSSYNEQFF.

This chain joins TRBV5-1 and TRBJ1-6, with a tentative D call TRBD1 (5 bases). Trimming removed 3 bases at V and 8 bases at J, with 18 bases between. The CDR3 consists of 16 residues. The V gene's germline CDR1 is SGHRS and CDR2 YFSETQ. This chain's CDR3 is CASSSKRGEEDSPLHF. As DNA, the CDR3 is TGCGCCAGCAGCTCCAAGCGGGGGGAAGAGGATTCACCCCTCCACTTT.

The rearrangement uses TRBV19 and TRBJ1-1; D perhaps matches TRBD1 (6 bases). Between the trimmed V and J ends, which lost 9 bases and 4 bases, there was a span of 15 bases. The CDR3 is 13 residues long. The germline CDR1 and CDR2 sequences are LNHDA and SQIVND (reference sequence). CDR3 nucleotides: TGTGCCAGCGCGGGGGCAGGGGCCACTGAAGCTTTCTTT. Protein product: CASAGAGATEAFF.

V gene TRBV9 combines with J gene TRBJ1-5; the D gene is possibly TRBD1 (5 bases). The CDR3 is 13 amino acids. The germline gives CDR1 SGDLS, CDR2 YYNGEE. Trimming took off 4 bases at V and 9 bases at J, with 14 bases between the two ends. CDR3 in DNA: TGTGCCAGCAGCATAAGGGACTCAGGGCCCCAGCATTTT. Its protein is CASSIRDSGPQHF. Full variable domain (remainder filled in from reference TRBV9 and TRBJ1-5): DSGVTQTPKHLITATGQRVTLRCSPRSGDLSVYWYQQSLDQGLQFLIQYYNGEERAKGNILERFSAQQFPDLHSELNLSSLELGDSALYFCASSIRDSGPQHFGDGTRLSIL.

V and J are TRBV5-1 and TRBJ2-2, with 8 positions matching TRBD1. The germline CDR1 and CDR2 sequences are SGHRS and YFSETQ. After removal of 4 bases from V and 4 bases from J, the junction contained 6 bases not matched to a gene. The CDR3 is made up of 15 amino acids. The CDR3 DNA is TGCGCCAGCAGCCGACAGGGGCTTGGCACCGGGGAGCTGTTTTTT. Translated, it gives CASSRQGLGTGELFF.

The rearrangement links TRBV19 to TRBJ2-3, with 7 positions matching TRBD1. The J segment lost 2 bases and the V segment lost 7 bases, leaving 9 bases of the junction unmatched. Germline loops: CDR1 LNHDA, CDR2 SQIVND (reference sequence). The CDR3 totals 15 residues. The CDR3 DNA follows: TGTGCCAGTACCCGGGACAGCTACTACACAGATACGCAGTATTTT. It yields the protein CASTRDSYYTDTQYF. Complete variable domain (other parts from reference TRBV19 and TRBJ2-3): DGGITQSPKYLFRKEGQNVTLSCEQNLNHDAMYWYRQDPGQGLRLIYYSQIVNDFQKGDIAEGYSVSREKKESFPLTVTSAQKNPTAFYLCASTRDSYYTDTQYFGPGTRLTVL.

The chain recombines TRBV9 with TRBJ1-5; TRBD1 matches 7 bases. The CDR3 extends over 15 amino acids. Trimming at V came to 0 bases and at J to 3 bases, leaving 3 bases not matched to a gene. CDR1 and CDR2 (germline): SGDLS, YYNGEE. CDR3 DNA: TGTGCCAGCAGCGTAGAGGGACAGCTCAATCAGCCCCAGCATTTT. Amino acids: CASSVEGQLNQPQHF. The full variable domain, its missing parts supplied by reference TRBV9 and TRBJ1-5, is DSGVTQTPKHLITATGQRVTLRCSPRSGDLSVYWYQQSLDQGLQFLIQYYNGEERAKGNILERFSAQQFPDLHSELNLSSLELGDSALYFCASSVEGQLNQPQHFGDGTRLSIL.

The chain joins TRBV5-1 to TRBJ2-3; 8 nucleotides agree with TRBD2. The germline CDR1 and CDR2 sequences are SGHRS and YFSETQ. The CDR3 is 14 residues long. V gave up 2 bases and J gave up 1 base; unmatched junction bases: 0. The CDR3 sequence is CASSLAGGTDTQYF. The CDR3 coding sequence is TGCGCCAGCAGCTTAGCGGGAGGCACAGATACGCAGTATTTT. Full variable domain (remainder filled in from reference TRBV5-1 and TRBJ2-3): KAGVTQTPRYLIKTRGQQVTLSCSPISGHRSVSWYQQTPGQGLQFLFEYFSETQRNKGNFPGRFSGRQFSNSRSEMNVSTLELGDSALYLCASSLAGGTDTQYFGPGTRLTVL.

This chain links TRBV19 with TRBJ1-3; D possibly corresponds to TRBD1 (5 bases). The CDR3 extends over 16 amino acids. Germline lookup yields CDR1 LNHDA and CDR2 SQIVND (reference sequence). V lost 6 bases to trimming and J lost 2 bases, with 17 bases between them. The CDR3: CASSVGVQQTGNTIYF. The CDR3 DNA reads TGTGCCAGTAGCGTAGGGGTGCAACAGACTGGAAACACCATATATTTT.

The chain couples TRBV7-2 to TRBJ1-3; TRBD1 agrees at 7 bases. Germline V lookup: CDR1 SGHTA, CDR2 FQGNSA. This CDR3 has 16 amino acids. The V segment lost 1 base and the J segment 2 bases; nucleotides outside the gene matches: 5. The CDR3 coding sequence is TGTGCCAGCAGCTTAGGCGACAGGGTAACTGGAAACACCATATATTTT. As protein: CASSLGDRVTGNTIYF.

The chain carries TRBV6-2 or TRBV6-3 and TRBJ2-2; the match to TRBD2 covers 7 bases. From germline, CDR1 is MNHEY and CDR2 SVGEGT. The CDR3 covers 16 residues. V lost 6 bases, J lost 4 bases, and 11 bases stayed unmatched. Written as DNA, the CDR3 is TGTGCCAGCAGCCACAGCCTAGCGGACCTCACCGGGGAGCTGTTTTTT. Amino acid sequence: CASSHSLADLTGELFF.

V gene TRBV5-1 combines with J gene TRBJ2-5; D perhaps matches TRBD2 (6 bases). The V gene lost 0 bases and the J gene lost 3 bases, with 12 bases spanning the gap. CDR1 and CDR2 from the germline V gene are SGHRS and YFSETQ. This CDR3 contains 15 residues. CDR3: CASSLAPGLEETQYF. CDR3 bases: TGCGCCAGCAGCTTGGCCCCGGGACTGGAAGAGACCCAGTACTTC.

CDR3 sequence reads: CASSPREQETQYF. The CDR3 region has the DNA TGTGCCAGTAGTCCCCGGGAACAAGAGACCCAGTACTTC. The chain joins TRBV19 to TRBJ2-5, with D possibly matching TRBD2 (5 bases). The germline V gene encodes CDR1 LNHDA and CDR2 SQIVND (reference sequence). V lost 5 bases and J 2 bases, leaving 9 bases between the germline ends. The CDR3 totals 13 residues.

This rearrangement joins TRBV7-7 to TRBJ2-1, with TRBD2 identical over 8 bases. CDR3 size: 15 residues. Germline V gives CDR1 SSHAT, CDR2 FNYEAQ (reference sequence). Trimming at V came to 5 bases and at J to 9 bases, leaving 12 bases not matched to a gene. CDR3 residues: CASSRIPGLEAEQFF. The CDR3 coding sequence is TGTGCCAGCAGCCGAATCCCGGGACTAGAGGCTGAGCAGTTCTTC.

The table lists this clone with a few counts. The chain recombines TRBV24-1 with TRBJ1-5; no clear D. The CDR3 runs to 13 residues. The V gene lost 7 bases and the J gene lost 4 bases, with 10 bases spanning the gap. The germline gives CDR1 KGHDR, CDR2 SFDVKD. Here the CDR3 reads CATSTGLNQPQHF. CDR3 nucleotides: TGTGCCACCAGCACGGGTCTTAATCAGCCCCAGCATTTT.